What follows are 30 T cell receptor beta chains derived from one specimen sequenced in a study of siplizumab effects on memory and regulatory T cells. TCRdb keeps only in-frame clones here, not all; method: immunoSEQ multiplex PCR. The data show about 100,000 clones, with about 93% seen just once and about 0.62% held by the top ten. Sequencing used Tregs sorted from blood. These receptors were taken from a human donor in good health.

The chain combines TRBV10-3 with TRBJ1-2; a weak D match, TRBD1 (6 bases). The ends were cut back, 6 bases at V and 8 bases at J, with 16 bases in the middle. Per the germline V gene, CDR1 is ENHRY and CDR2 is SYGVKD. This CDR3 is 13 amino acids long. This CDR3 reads CAIRADREDGYTF. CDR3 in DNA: TGTGCCATCAGGGCGGACAGAGAAGACGGCTACACCTTC.

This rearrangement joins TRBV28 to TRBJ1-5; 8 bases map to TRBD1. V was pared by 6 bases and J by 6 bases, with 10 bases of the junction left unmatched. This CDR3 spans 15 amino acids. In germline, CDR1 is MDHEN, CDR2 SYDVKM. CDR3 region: CASSLGGQGFQPQHF. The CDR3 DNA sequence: TGTGCCAGCAGCCTGGGAGGACAGGGTTTTCAGCCCCAGCATTTT. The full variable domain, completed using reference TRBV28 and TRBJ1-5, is DVKVTQSSRYLVKRTGEKVFLECVQDMDHENMFWYRQDPGLGLRLIYFSYDVKMKEKGDIPEGYSVSREKKERFSLILESASTNQTSMYLCASSLGGQGFQPQHFGDGTRLSIL.

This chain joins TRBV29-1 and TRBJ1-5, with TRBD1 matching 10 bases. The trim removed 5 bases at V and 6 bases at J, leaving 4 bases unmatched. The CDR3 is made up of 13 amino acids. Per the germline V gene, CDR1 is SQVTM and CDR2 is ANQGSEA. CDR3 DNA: TGCAGCGTTAGGGACAGGGGAGGTCAGCCCCAGCATTTT. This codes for CSVRDRGGQPQHF.

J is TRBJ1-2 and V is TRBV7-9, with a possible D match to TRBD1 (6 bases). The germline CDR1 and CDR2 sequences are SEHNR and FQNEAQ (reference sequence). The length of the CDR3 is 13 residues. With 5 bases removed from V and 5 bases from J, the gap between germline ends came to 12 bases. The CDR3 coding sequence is TGTGCCAGCAGCCAGCAGGGGATGTATGGCTACACCTTC. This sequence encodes CASSQQGMYGYTF.

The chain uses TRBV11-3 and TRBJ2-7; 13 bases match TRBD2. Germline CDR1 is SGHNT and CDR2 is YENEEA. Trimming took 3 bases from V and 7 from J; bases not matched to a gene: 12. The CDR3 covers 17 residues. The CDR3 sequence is CASSFPSGLAGVREQYF. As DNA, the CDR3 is TGTGCCAGCAGCTTCCCCTCCGGACTAGCGGGAGTTCGGGAGCAGTACTTC.

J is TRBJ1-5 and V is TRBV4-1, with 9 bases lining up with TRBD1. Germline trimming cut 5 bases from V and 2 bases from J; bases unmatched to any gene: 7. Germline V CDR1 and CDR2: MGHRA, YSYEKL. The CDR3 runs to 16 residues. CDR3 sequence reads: CASSFRWDRGNQPQHF. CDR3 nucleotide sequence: TGCGCCAGCAGCTTCAGGTGGGACAGGGGCAATCAGCCCCAGCATTTT.

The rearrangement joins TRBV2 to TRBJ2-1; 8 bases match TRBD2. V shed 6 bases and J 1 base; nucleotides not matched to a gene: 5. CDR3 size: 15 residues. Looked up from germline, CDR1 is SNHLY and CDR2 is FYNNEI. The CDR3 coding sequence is TGTGCCAGCAGCGCCACTAGCGGTTCCTACAATGAGCAGTTCTTC. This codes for CASSATSGSYNEQFF.

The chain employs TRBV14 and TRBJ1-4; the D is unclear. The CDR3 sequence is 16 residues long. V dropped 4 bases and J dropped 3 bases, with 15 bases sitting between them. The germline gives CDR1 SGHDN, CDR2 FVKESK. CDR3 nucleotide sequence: TGTGCCAGCAGCCCCCTCTCGGGGAGACCTAATGAAAAACTGTTTTTT. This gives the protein CASSPLSGRPNEKLFF.

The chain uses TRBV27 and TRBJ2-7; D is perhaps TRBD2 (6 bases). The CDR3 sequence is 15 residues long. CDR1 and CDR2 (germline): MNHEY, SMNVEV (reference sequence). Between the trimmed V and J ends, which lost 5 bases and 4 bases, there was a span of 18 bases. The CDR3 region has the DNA TGTGCCAGCAGTCCCGGGGGAGCTTTCCTTTACGAGCAGTACTTC. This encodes CASSPGGAFLYEQYF.

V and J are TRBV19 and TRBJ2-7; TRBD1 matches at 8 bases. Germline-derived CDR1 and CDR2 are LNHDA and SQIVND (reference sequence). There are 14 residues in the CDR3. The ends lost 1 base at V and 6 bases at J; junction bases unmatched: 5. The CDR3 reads CASSIAQGAFEQYF. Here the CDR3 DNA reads TGTGCCAGTAGTATAGCTCAGGGGGCCTTCGAGCAGTACTTC.

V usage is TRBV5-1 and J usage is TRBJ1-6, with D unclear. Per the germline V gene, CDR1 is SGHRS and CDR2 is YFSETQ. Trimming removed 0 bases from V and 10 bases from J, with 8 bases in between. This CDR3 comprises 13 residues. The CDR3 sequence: CASSLGEKSPLHF. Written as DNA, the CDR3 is TGCGCCAGCAGCTTGGGGGAAAAATCACCCCTCCACTTT. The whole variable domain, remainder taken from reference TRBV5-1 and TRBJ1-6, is KAGVTQTPRYLIKTRGQQVTLSCSPISGHRSVSWYQQTPGQGLQFLFEYFSETQRNKGNFPGRFSGRQFSNSRSEMNVSTLELGDSALYLCASSLGEKSPLHFGNGTRLTVT.

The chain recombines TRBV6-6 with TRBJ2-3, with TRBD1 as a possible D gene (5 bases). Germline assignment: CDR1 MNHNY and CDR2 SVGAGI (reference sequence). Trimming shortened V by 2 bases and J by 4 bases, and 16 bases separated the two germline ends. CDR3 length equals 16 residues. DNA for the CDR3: TGTGCCAGCAGTTACCCGCGGATTGGGGCGGCAGATACGCAGTATTTT. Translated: CASSYPRIGAADTQYF.

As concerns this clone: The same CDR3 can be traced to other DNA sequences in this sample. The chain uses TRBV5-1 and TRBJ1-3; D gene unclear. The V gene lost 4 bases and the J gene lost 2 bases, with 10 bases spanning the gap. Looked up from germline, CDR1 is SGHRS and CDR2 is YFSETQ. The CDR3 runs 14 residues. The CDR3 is CASSRDGTGNTIYF. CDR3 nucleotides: TGCGCCAGCAGCCGAGACGGTACTGGAAACACCATATATTTT.

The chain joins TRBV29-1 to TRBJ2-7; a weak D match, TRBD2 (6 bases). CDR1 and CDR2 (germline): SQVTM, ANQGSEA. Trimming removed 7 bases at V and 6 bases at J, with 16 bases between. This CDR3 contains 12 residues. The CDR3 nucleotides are TGCAGCGCGCGTCGCGGGGTTACCGAGCAGTACTTC. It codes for CSARRGVTEQYF.

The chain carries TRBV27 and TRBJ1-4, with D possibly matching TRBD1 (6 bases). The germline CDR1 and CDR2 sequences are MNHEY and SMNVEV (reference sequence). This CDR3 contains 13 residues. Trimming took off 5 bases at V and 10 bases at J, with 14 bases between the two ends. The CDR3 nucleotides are TGTGCCAGCAGTCCAGGGGCCACTGGAAAACTGTTTTTT. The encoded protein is CASSPGATGKLFF.

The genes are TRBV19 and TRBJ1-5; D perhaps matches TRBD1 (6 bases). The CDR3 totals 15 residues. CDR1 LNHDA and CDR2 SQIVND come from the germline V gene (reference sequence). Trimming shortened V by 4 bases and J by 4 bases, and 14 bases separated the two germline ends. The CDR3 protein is CASSTSLTGNQPQHF. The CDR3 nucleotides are TGTGCCAGTAGTACCAGCCTTACAGGGAATCAGCCCCAGCATTTT. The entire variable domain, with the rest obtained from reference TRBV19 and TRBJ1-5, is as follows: DGGITQSPKYLFRKEGQNVTLSCEQNLNHDAMYWYRQDPGQGLRLIYYSQIVNDFQKGDIAEGYSVSREKKESFPLTVTSAQKNPTAFYLCASSTSLTGNQPQHFGDGTRLSIL.

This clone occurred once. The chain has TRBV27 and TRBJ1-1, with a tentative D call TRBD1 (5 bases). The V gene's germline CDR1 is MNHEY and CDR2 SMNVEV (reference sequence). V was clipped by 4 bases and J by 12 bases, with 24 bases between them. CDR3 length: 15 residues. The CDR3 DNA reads TGTGCCAGCAGTTACCTACACGGGGGACCGGGGGGGACTTTCTTT. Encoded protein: CASSYLHGGPGGTFF.

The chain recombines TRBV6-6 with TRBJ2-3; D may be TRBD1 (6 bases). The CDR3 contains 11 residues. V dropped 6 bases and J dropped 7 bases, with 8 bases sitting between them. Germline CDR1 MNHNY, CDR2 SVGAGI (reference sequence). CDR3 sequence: CASRDRYTQYF. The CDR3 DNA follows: TGTGCCAGCAGGGACAGATATACGCAGTATTTT.

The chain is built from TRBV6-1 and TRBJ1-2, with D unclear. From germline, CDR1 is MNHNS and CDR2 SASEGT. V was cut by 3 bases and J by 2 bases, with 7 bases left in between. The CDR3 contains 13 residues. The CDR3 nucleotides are TGTGCCAGCAGTGACCGGTGGAACTATGGCTACACCTTC. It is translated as CASSDRWNYGYTF.

CDR3 amino acids: CASSYSMGFGPSPLHF. CDR3 bases: TGTGCCAGCAGTTACTCGATGGGTTTCGGGCCATCACCCCTCCACTTT. This chain connects TRBV6-5 to TRBJ1-6; D is unresolved. Trimming took 0 bases from V and 10 from J, leaving 16 bases between them. The CDR3 covers 16 residues. CDR1 is MNHEY, CDR2 SVGAGI, per germline.

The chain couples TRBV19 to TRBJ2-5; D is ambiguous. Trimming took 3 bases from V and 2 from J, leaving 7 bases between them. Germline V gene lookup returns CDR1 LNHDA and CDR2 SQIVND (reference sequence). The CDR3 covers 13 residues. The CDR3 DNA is TGTGCCAGTAGTATGGTTAGACAAGAGACCCAGTACTTC. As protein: CASSMVRQETQYF.

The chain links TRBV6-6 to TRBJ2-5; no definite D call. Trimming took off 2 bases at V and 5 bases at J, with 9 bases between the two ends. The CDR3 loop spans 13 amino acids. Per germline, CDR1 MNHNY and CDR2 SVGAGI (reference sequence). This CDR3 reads CASSYGPRETQYF. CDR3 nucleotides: TGTGCCAGCAGTTACGGTCCAAGGGAGACCCAGTACTTC.

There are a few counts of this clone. Here the CDR3 reads CASSLERLAHEQYF. The CDR3 nucleotides are TGTGCCAGCAGCTTAGAAAGGCTAGCCCACGAGCAGTACTTC. The chain has TRBV11-2 and TRBJ2-7; D may be TRBD2 (5 bases). V gave up 0 bases and J gave up 5 bases, with 11 bases separating them. The CDR3 length is 14 residues. The germline V gene encodes CDR1 SGHAT and CDR2 FQNNGV.

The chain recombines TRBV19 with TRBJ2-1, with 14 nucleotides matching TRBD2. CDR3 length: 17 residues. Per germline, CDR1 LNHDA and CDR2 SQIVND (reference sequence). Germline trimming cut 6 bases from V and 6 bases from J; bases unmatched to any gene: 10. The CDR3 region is CASRFRTSGRRVNEQFF. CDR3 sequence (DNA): TGTGCCAGTAGATTCAGGACTAGCGGGAGGAGGGTCAATGAGCAGTTCTTC.

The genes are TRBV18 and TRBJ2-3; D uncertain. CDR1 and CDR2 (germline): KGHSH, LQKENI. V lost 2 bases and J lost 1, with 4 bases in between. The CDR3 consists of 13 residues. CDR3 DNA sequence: TGTGCCAGCTCACCAGCGGGCACAGATACGCAGTATTTT. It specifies CASSPAGTDTQYF.

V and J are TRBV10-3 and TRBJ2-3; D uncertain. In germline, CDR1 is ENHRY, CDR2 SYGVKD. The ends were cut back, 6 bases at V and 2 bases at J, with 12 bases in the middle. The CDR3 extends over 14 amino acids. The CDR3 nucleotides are TGTGCCATCAGCCGGACCGCACCCACAGATACGCAGTATTTT. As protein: CAISRTAPTDTQYF.

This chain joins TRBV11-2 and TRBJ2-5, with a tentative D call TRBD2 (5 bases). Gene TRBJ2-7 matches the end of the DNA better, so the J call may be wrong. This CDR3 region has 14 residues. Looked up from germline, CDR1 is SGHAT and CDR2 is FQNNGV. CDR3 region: CASSQTGISYEQYF. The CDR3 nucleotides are TGTGCCAGCAGCCAGACGGGAATCTCCTACGAGCAGTACTTC.

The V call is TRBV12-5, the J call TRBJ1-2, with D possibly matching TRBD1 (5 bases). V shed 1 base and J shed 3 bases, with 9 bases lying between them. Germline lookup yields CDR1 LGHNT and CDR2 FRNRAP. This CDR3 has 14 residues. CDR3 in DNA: TGTGCTAGTGGTTTGGCGACAGCTTACTATGGCTACACCTTC. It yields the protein CASGLATAYYGYTF.

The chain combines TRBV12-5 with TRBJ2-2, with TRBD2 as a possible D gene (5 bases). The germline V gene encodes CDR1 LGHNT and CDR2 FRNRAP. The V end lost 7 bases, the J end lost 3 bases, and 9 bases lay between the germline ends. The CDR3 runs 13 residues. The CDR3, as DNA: TGTGCTAGTGTCCGGGGTGACACCGGGGAGCTGTTTTTT. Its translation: CASVRGDTGELFF.

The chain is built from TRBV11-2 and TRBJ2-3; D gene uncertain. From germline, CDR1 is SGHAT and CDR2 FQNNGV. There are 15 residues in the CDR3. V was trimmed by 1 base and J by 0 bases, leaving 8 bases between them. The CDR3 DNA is TGTGCCAGCAGCTTAGGGACCCCTAGCACAGATACGCAGTATTTT. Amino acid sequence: CASSLGTPSTDTQYF.